This T cell receptor (beta chain) was sequenced for a study of shared clonotypes between healthy human individuals. Findings of the study overall: The low donor count limited represented genetic and exposure-history diversity.

Method: immunoSEQ multiplex PCR; TCRdb's copy keeps in-frame clones and lacks some. Altogether over a million clones are present, 95% to 99% being singletons, with the ten largest covering about 0.4%. This CDR3 is built from 12 residues. The V gene lost 4 bases and the J gene lost 4 bases, with 7 bases spanning the gap. Germline CDR1 is MNHEY and CDR2 is SVGAGI. With respect to this clone: Its target is unknown.

Material for sequencing was naive CD4+ T cells sorted from blood. Subset described: CD45RA+ positively selected. The source is a man between 25 and 39 years old in good health. The rearrangement uses TRBV6-5 and TRBJ1-2; D is unclear. This chain's CDR3 is CASSSRSYGYTF. The CDR3 DNA follows: TGTGCCAGCAGTTCCCGCAGCTATGGCTACACCTTC.